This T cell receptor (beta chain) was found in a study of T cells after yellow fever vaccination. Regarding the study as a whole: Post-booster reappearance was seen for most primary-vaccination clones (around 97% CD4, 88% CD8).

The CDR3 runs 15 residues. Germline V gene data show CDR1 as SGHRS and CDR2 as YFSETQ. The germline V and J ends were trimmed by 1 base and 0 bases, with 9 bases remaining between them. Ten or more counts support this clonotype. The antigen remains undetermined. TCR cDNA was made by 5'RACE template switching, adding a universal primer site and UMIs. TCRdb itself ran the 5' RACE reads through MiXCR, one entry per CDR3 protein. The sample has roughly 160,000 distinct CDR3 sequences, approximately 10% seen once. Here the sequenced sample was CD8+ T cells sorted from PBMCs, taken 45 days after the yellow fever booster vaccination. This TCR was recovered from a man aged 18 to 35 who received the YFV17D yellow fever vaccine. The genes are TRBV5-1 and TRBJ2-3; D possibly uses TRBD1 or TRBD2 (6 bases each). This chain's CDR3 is CASSLTGRSTDTQYF. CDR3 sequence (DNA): TGCGCCAGCAGCTTGACAGGGAGGAGCACAGATACGCAGTATTTT. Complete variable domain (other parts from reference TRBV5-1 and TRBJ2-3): KAGVTQTPRYLIKTRGQQVTLSCSPISGHRSVSWYQQTPGQGLQFLFEYFSETQRNKGNFPGRFSGRQFSNSRSEMNVSTLELGDSALYLCASSLTGRSTDTQYFGPGTRLTVL.